These 6 T cell receptor beta chains share one sample of origin, sequenced in a study of blood T cell repertoires in COVID-19. Produced via immunoSEQ multiplex PCR; TCRdb's table is partial and in-frame only. The table lists more than 300,000 clones, more than 90% of them singletons. The sequenced sample was PBMCs or T cells enriched from blood (not recorded which). The receptors were gathered from a woman aged 25 to 39 who had been exposed to COVID-19.

This rearrangement joins TRBV5-1 to TRBJ2-1; TRBD2 matches at 13 bases. This CDR3 spans 17 amino acids. With V trimmed by 4 bases and J by 9 bases, 13 bases remained unmatched. Germline loops: CDR1 SGHRS, CDR2 YFSETQ. CDR3 nucleotide sequence: TGCGCCAGCAGCCCCACCCCGGGACTAGCGGGGATTGGTGAGCAGTTCTTC. This codes for CASSPTPGLAGIGEQFF.

This chain joins TRBV6-5 and TRBJ1-4; TRBD1 matches at 7 bases. This CDR3 is 16 amino acids long. Germline V gene lookup returns CDR1 MNHEY and CDR2 SVGAGI. Germline trimming cut 0 bases from V and 6 bases from J; bases unmatched to any gene: 7. The DNA for the CDR3 is TGTGCCAGCAGTTACTCCAGCGAGGGGGCTGATGAAAAACTGTTTTTT. This sequence encodes CASSYSSEGADEKLFF.

This clone showed up just once. The J gene is TRBJ1-1, the V gene TRBV6-4; D unresolved. This CDR3 contains 13 residues. Germline V gives CDR1 MRHNA, CDR2 SNTAGT. The V gene lost 5 bases and the J gene lost 0 bases, with 7 bases spanning the gap. CDR3 sequence (DNA): TGTGCCAGCAGTCCGGAGATGAACACTGAAGCTTTCTTT. It yields the protein CASSPEMNTEAFF.

The CDR3 DNA reads TGTGCCAGCAGTCCTTTGAACACCGGGGAGCTGTTTTTT. It codes for CASSPLNTGELFF. The chain has TRBV27 and TRBJ2-2; D ambiguous. The CDR3 extends over 13 amino acids. CDR1 and CDR2 from the germline V gene are MNHEY and SMNVEV (reference sequence). V was shortened by 5 bases and J by 1 base, with 5 bases between the two germline ends.

The chain joins TRBV5-1 to TRBJ1-4; D not certain. Germline values: CDR1 SGHRS, CDR2 YFSETQ. The CDR3 spans 13 residues. Trimming removed 0 bases from V and 6 bases from J, with 6 bases in between. The CDR3 coding sequence is TGCGCCAGCAGCTTGGACGGGGATGAAAAACTGTTTTTT. The encoded protein is CASSLDGDEKLFF.

This clone was detected only once. The rearrangement links TRBV5-1 to TRBJ2-6; D remains unclear. V gave up 0 bases and J gave up 0 bases, with 4 bases separating them. Germline V lookup: CDR1 SGHRS, CDR2 YFSETQ. The CDR3 is 15 residues long. The CDR3 DNA reads as TGCGCCAGCAGCTTGGCCATCTCTGGGGCCAACGTCCTGACTTTC. This sequence encodes CASSLAISGANVLTF.